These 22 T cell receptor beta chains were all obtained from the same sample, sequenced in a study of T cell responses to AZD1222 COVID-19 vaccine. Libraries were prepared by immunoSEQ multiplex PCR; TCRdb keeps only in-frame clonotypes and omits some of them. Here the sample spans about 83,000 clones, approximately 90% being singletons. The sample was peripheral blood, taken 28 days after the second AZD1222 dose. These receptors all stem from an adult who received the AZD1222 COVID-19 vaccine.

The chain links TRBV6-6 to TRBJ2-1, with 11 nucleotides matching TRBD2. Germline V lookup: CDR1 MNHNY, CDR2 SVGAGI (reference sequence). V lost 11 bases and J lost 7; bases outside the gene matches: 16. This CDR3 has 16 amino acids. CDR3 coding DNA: TGTGCCTCCCTTTTAAACCTAGCGGGAGGTCGAAATGAGCAGTTCTTC. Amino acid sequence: CASLLNLAGGRNEQFF.

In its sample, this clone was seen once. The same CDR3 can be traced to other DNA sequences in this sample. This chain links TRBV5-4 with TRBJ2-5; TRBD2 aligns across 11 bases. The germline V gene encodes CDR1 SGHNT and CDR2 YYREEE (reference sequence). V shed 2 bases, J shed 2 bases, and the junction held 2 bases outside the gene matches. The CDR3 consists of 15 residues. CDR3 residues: CASSLLAGVQETQYF. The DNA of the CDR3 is TGTGCCAGCAGCTTACTAGCGGGAGTTCAAGAGACCCAGTACTTC.

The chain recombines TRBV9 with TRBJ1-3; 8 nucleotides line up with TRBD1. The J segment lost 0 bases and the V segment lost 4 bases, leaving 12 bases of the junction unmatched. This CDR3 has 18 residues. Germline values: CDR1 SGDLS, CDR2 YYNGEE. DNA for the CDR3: TGTGCCAGCAGCCCGCGGAGCCCGGGACAGGACTCTGGAAACACCATATATTTT. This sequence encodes CASSPRSPGQDSGNTIYF.

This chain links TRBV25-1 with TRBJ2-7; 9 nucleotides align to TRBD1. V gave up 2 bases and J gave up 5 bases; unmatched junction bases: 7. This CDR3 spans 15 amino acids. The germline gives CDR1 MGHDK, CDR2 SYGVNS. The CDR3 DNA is TGTGCCAGCAGTGAAGTCGGGACAGGGCAGGACGAGCAGTACTTC. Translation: CASSEVGTGQDEQYF.

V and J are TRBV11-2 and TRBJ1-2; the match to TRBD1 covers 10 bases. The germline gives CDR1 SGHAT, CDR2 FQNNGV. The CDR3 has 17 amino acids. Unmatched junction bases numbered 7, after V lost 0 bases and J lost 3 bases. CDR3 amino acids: CASSLEGRDRGYYGYTF. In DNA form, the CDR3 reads TGTGCCAGCAGCTTAGAGGGGAGGGACAGGGGTTACTATGGCTACACCTTC.

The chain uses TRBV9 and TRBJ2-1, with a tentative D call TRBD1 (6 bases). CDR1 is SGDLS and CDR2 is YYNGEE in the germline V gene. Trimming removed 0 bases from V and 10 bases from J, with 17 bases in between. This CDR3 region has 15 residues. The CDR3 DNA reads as TGTGCCAGCAGCGTAGACCTTGGCAGGGGTAGGGAGCAGTTCTTC. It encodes CASSVDLGRGREQFF.

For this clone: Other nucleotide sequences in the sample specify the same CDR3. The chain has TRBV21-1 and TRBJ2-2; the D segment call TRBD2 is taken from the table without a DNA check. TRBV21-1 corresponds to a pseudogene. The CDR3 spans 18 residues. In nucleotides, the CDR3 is TGTGCCAGCAGCCCCCGAAGGGCTAGCGGGAGTAAGACCGGGGAGCTGTTTTTT. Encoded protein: CASSPRRASGSKTGELFF.

CDR3 DNA: TGTGCCAGCAGTTACTCCGGAGAAACTGAAGCTTTCTTT. Amino acid sequence: CASSYSGETEAFF. The chain couples TRBV6-5 to TRBJ1-1, with no clear D. Germline CDR1 is MNHEY and CDR2 is SVGAGI. The CDR3 length is 13 residues. Trimming stripped 0 bases from V and 5 bases from J, with 7 bases between.

CDR3 protein: CASSLRRGNTIYF. The CDR3 DNA reads as TGTGCCAGCAGTTTAAGACGGGGAAACACCATATATTTT. V gene TRBV12-3 or TRBV12-4 combines with J gene TRBJ1-3; no reliable D call. V was clipped by 2 bases and J by 4 bases, with 6 bases between them. This CDR3 has 13 amino acids.

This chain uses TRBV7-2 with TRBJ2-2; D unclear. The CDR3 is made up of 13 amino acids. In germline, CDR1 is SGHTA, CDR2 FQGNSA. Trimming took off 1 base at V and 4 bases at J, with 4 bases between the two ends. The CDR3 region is CASSLEGTGELFF. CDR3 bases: TGTGCCAGCAGCTTAGAGGGCACCGGGGAGCTGTTTTTT.

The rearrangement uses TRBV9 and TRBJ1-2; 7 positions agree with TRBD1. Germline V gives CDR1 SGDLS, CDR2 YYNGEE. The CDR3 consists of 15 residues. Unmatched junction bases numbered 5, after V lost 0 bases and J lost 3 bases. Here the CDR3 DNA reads TGTGCCAGCAGCGTAGATGTCAGGGGGGACTATGGCTACACCTTC. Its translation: CASSVDVRGDYGYTF.

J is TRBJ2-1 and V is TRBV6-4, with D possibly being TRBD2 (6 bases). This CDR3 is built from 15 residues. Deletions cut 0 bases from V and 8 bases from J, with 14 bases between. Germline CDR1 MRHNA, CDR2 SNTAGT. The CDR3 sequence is CASSDSGTREDEQFF. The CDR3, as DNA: TGTGCCAGCAGTGACTCGGGAACTAGGGAGGATGAGCAGTTCTTC.

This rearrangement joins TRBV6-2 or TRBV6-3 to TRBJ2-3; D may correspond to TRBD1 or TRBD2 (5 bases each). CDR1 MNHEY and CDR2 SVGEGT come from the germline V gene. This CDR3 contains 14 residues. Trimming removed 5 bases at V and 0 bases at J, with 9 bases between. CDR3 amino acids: CASSVGTSTDTQYF. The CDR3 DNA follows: TGTGCCAGCAGTGTCGGGACCAGCACAGATACGCAGTATTTT.

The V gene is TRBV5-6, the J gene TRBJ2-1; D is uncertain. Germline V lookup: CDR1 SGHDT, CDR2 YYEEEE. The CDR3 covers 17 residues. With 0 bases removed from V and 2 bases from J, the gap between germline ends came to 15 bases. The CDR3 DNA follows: TGTGCCAGCAGCTTGGGCCTTCTTGCGGACCCCTACAATGAGCAGTTCTTC. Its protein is CASSLGLLADPYNEQFF.

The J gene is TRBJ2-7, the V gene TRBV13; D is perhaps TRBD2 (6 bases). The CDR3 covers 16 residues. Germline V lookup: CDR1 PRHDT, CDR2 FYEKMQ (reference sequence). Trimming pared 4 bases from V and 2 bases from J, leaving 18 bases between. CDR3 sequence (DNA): TGTGCCAGCAGCTCTCGGGGCGCGGACTATACCTACGAGCAGTACTTC. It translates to CASSSRGADYTYEQYF.

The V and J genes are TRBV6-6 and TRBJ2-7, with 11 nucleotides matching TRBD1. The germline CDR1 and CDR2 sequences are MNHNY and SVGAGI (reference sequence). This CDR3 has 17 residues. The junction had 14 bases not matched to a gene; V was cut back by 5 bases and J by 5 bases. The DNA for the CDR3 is TGTGCCAGCAGTCCACTTCTACCGGACAGGGGGCTTGACGAGCAGTACTTC. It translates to CASSPLLPDRGLDEQYF.

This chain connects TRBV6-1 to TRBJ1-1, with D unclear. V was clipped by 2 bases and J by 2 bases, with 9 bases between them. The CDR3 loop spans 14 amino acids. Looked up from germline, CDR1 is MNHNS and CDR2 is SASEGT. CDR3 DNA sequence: TGTGCCAGCAGTGAAACTCCGGGTAACACTGAAGCTTTCTTT. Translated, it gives CASSETPGNTEAFF.

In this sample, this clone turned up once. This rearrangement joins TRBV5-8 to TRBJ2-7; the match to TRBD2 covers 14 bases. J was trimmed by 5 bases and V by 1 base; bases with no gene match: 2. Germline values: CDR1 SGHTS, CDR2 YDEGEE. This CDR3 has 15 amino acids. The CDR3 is CASSLWTSGRNEQYF. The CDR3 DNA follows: TGTGCCAGCAGCTTGTGGACTAGCGGGAGGAACGAGCAGTACTTC.

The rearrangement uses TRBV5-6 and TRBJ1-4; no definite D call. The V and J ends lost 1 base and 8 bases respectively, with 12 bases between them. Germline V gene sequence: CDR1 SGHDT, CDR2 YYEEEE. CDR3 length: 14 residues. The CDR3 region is CASSLTETREKLFF. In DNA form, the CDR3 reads TGTGCCAGCAGCTTGACAGAGACCCGAGAAAAACTGTTTTTT. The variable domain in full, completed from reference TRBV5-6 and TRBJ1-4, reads DAGVTQSPTHLIKTRGQQVTLRCSPKSGHDTVSWYQQALGQGPQFIFQYYEEEERQRGNFPDRFSGHQFPNYSSELNVNALLLGDSALYLCASSLTETREKLFFGSGTQLSVL.

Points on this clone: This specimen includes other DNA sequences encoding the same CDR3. CDR3 loop: CSARGGETQYF. The CDR3 nucleotides read TGCAGTGCTAGGGGCGGAGAGACCCAGTACTTC. The chain couples TRBV20-1 to TRBJ2-5; D gene unclear. The CDR3 contains 11 residues. Germline-derived CDR1 and CDR2 are DFQATT and SNEGSKA (reference sequence). Deletions cut 3 bases from V and 4 bases from J, with 6 bases between.

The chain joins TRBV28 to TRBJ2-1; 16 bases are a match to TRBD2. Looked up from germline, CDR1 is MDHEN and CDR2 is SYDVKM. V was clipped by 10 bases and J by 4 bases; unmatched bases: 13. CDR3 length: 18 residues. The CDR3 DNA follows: TGTGCCATTGGGACTAGCGGGAGGGCCGTAGGGGGGTACAATGAGCAGTTCTTC. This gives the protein CAIGTSGRAVGGYNEQFF.

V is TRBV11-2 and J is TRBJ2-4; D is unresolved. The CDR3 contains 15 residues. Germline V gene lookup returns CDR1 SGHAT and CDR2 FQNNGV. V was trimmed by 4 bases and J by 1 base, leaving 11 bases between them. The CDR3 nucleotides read TGTGCCAGCAGCTGGCCAGCGAAGGCCAAAAACATTCAGTACTTC. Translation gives CASSWPAKAKNIQYF. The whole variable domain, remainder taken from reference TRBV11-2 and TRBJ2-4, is EAGVAQSPRYKIIEKRQSVAFWCNPISGHATLYWYQQILGQGPKLLIQFQNNGVVDDSQLPKDRFSAERLKGVDSTLKIQPAKLEDSAVYLCASSWPAKAKNIQYFGAGTRLSVL.